Below, 27 T cell receptor beta chains from the same sample are listed, as sequenced in a study of T cell responses to AZD1222 COVID-19 vaccine. Data came from immunoSEQ multiplex PCR; TCRdb stores just in-frame clones and leaves some out. The repertoire holds about 97,000 clones, more than 85% seen once, with approximately 7% in the top ten. This specimen was peripheral blood, taken on day 0 of AZD1222 vaccination. The receptor source for this set is an adult in good health.

The chain carries TRBV11-1 and TRBJ1-4, with 8 positions matching TRBD1. This CDR3 comprises 14 residues. V shed 5 bases and J 4 bases; nucleotides not matched to a gene: 3. Germline assignment: CDR1 SGHAT and CDR2 FQDESV (reference sequence). The CDR3 bases are TGTGCCAGCAGCCCGGACAGGGATAATGAAAAACTGTTTTTT. Its translation: CASSPDRDNEKLFF.

The chain joins TRBV14 to TRBJ1-5; 7 bases match TRBD1. Germline CDR1 SGHDN, CDR2 FVKESK. The CDR3 length is 14 residues. Trimming removed 4 bases from V and 3 bases from J; junction bases left unmatched: 3. The chain's CDR3 is CASSPRGNNQPQHF. Here the CDR3 DNA reads TGTGCCAGCAGCCCCAGGGGGAACAATCAGCCCCAGCATTTT.

This rearrangement joins TRBV7-2 to TRBJ1-2; unclear D gene. V lost 1 base and J lost 6, with 9 bases in between. Germline V lookup: CDR1 SGHTA, CDR2 FQGNSA. The CDR3 runs to 13 residues. The chain's CDR3 is CASSLGTADGYTF. Written as DNA, the CDR3 is TGTGCCAGCAGCTTAGGGACGGCCGATGGCTACACCTTC. The variable domain in full, completed from reference TRBV7-2 and TRBJ1-2, reads GAGVSQSPSNKVTEKGKDVELRCDPISGHTALYWYRQSLGQGLEFLIYFQGNSAPDKSGLPSDRFSAERTGGSVSTLTIQRTQQEDSAVYLCASSLGTADGYTFGSGTRLTVV.

This clone was seen only once. This chain joins TRBV9 and TRBJ2-5; TRBD1 matches 9 bases. The V gene end was trimmed by 3 bases and the J gene end by 5 bases; junction bases not matched to a gene: 5. This CDR3 is 14 amino acids long. Germline V gives CDR1 SGDLS, CDR2 YYNGEE. This chain's CDR3 is CASSAGTGWETQYF. The CDR3 bases are TGTGCCAGCAGCGCCGGGACAGGGTGGGAGACCCAGTACTTC.

Here the CDR3 reads CASSPPISGSYGETQYF. The CDR3 DNA is TGTGCCAGCTCACCACCGATTAGCGGGAGCTATGGAGAGACCCAGTACTTC. The chain uses TRBV18 and TRBJ2-5; 9 positions match TRBD2. J was trimmed by 4 bases and V by 0 bases; bases with no gene match: 9. This CDR3 comprises 17 residues. Germline CDR1 and CDR2: KGHSH and LQKENI.

The gene calls are TRBV6-2 or TRBV6-3 and TRBJ2-1; 7 bases match TRBD2. CDR3 length equals 16 residues. V shed 0 bases, J shed 4 bases, and the junction held 6 bases outside the gene matches. Germline V gene sequence: CDR1 MNHEY, CDR2 SVGEGT. CDR3 coding DNA: TGTGCCAGCAGTTACTCCCCTAGCGGTAGTTACAATGAGCAGTTCTTC. The encoded protein is CASSYSPSGSYNEQFF.

The DNA for the CDR3 is TGTGCCAGCAGTACAACAGGGAGTCTATTGAACACTGAAGCTTTCTTT. Protein sequence: CASSTTGSLLNTEAFF. This chain joins TRBV5-6 and TRBJ1-1, with D possibly matching TRBD1 (6 bases). V was pared by 5 bases and J by 0 bases, with 17 bases between. CDR3 length: 16 residues. CDR1 and CDR2 (germline): SGHDT, YYEEEE.

This chain connects TRBV6-5 to TRBJ2-1, with 7 bases identical to TRBD1. The CDR3 spans 13 residues. The junction had 4 bases not matched to a gene; V was cut back by 5 bases and J by 6 bases. Germline CDR1 MNHEY, CDR2 SVGAGI. The CDR3 region has the DNA TGTGCCAGCAGTCGGACAGGCCCCAATGAGCAGTTCTTC. Amino acids: CASSRTGPNEQFF.

This chain connects TRBV4-3 to TRBJ2-5, with D possibly matching TRBD2 (5 bases). V was trimmed by 5 bases and J by 7 bases, leaving 20 bases between them. CDR1 and CDR2 from the germline V gene are LGHNA and YSLEER. The CDR3 has 15 amino acids. The CDR3 protein is CASSLGLGSSGTQYF. The CDR3 bases are TGCGCCAGCAGCTTAGGATTAGGGTCAAGCGGGACCCAGTACTTC.

The chain is built from TRBV5-5 and TRBJ1-5, with 7 bases lining up with TRBD1. Trimming at V came to 4 bases and at J to 7 bases, leaving 11 bases not matched to a gene. Per the germline V gene, CDR1 is SGHKS and CDR2 is YYEKEE (reference sequence). This CDR3 region has 15 residues. The CDR3 reads CASSPQTGAGQPQHF. The CDR3 DNA follows: TGTGCCAGCAGCCCCCAAACAGGGGCTGGACAGCCCCAGCATTTT.

The genes are TRBV6-5 and TRBJ1-1, with D unresolved. Trimming took 2 bases from V and 1 from J, leaving 8 bases between them. Per germline, CDR1 MNHEY and CDR2 SVGAGI. The CDR3 length is 14 residues. CDR3 sequence reads: CASSYAERNTEAFF. CDR3 DNA: TGTGCCAGCAGTTACGCAGAAAGGAACACTGAAGCTTTCTTT.

This chain joins TRBV7-9 and TRBJ2-5, with D unresolved. The V end lost 0 bases, the J end lost 1 base, and 9 bases lay between the germline ends. Germline CDR1 reads SEHNR; CDR2 reads FQNEAQ (reference sequence). The CDR3 consists of 15 residues. The CDR3 is CASSLAPDSQETQYF. The CDR3 bases are TGTGCCAGCAGCTTAGCGCCCGATTCCCAAGAGACCCAGTACTTC.

This chain joins TRBV5-1 and TRBJ2-3, with D perhaps matching TRBD2 (5 bases). Germline lookup yields CDR1 SGHRS and CDR2 YFSETQ. The CDR3 consists of 16 residues. Trimming removed 2 bases from V and 5 bases from J, with 18 bases in between. In DNA, the CDR3 is TGCGCCAGCAGCTTTACACCGAACCCCGGGGAAGATACGCAGTATTTT. It codes for CASSFTPNPGEDTQYF.

The chain couples TRBV3-1 (or the pseudogene TRBV3-2) to TRBJ1-5; D gene uncertain. This CDR3 comprises 14 residues. The V end was cut by 1 base, the J end by 3 bases, with 7 bases between. The germline CDR1 and CDR2 sequences are LGHDT and YNNKEL (reference sequence). As DNA, the CDR3 is TGTGCCAGCAGCCAAGGACAAATCAATCAGCCCCAGCATTTT. It codes for CASSQGQINQPQHF.

V and J are TRBV29-1 and TRBJ1-1; D not resolved. The germline V and J ends were trimmed by 7 bases and 4 bases, with 16 bases remaining between them. CDR3 length: 13 amino acids. Germline CDR1 and CDR2: SQVTM and ANQGSEA. The CDR3 here is CSAGRGLGTEAFF. The CDR3 region has the DNA TGCAGCGCCGGCCGCGGCCTGGGCACTGAAGCTTTCTTT. Variable domain in full (rest from reference TRBV29-1 and TRBJ1-1): SAVISQKPSRDICQRGTSLTIQCQVDSQVTMMFWYRQQPGQSLTLIATANQGSEATYESGFVIDKFPISRPNLTFSTLTVSNMSPEDSSIYLCSAGRGLGTEAFFGQGTRLTVV.

The chain links TRBV18 to TRBJ2-2; D is undetermined. Trimming stripped 2 bases from V and 1 base from J, with 5 bases between. This CDR3 is built from 14 residues. The germline CDR1 and CDR2 sequences are KGHSH and LQKENI. This chain's CDR3 is CASSPIVNTGELFF. The CDR3 coding sequence is TGTGCCAGCTCACCAATCGTGAACACCGGGGAGCTGTTTTTT.

The chain combines TRBV19 with TRBJ1-5; D remains ambiguous. Germline values: CDR1 LNHDA, CDR2 SQIVND (reference sequence). V lost 0 bases and J lost 7, with 13 bases in between. This CDR3 comprises 15 residues. CDR3 sequence (DNA): TGTGCCAGTAGTATAGATAGCGGGGTCCGACAGCCCCAGCATTTT. Translating gives CASSIDSGVRQPQHF.

CDR3 residues: CASSPSGLTDTQYF. In DNA form, the CDR3 reads TGTGCCAGCAGCCCCAGTGGCCTCACAGATACGCAGTATTTT. The chain links TRBV13 to TRBJ2-3; D gene unclear. Trimming took off 5 bases at V and 2 bases at J, with 11 bases between the two ends. This CDR3 region has 14 residues. Germline V gene lookup returns CDR1 PRHDT and CDR2 FYEKMQ (reference sequence).

The sample holds one count of this clone. The V gene is TRBV10-3, the J gene TRBJ2-1; 8 bases fit TRBD1. V trimming: 8 bases; J trimming: 5 bases; junction bases outside the gene matches: 11. Germline CDR1 and CDR2: ENHRY and SYGVKD. This CDR3 contains 15 residues. The CDR3: CAIATQGAGHNEQFF. The CDR3 coding sequence is TGTGCCATCGCCACCCAGGGGGCAGGCCACAATGAGCAGTTCTTC.

The chain has TRBV18 and TRBJ2-5; D is ambiguous. The germline V and J ends were trimmed by 3 bases and 4 bases, with 18 bases remaining between them. The CDR3 runs to 16 residues. Germline V gene lookup returns CDR1 KGHSH and CDR2 LQKENI. The CDR3 DNA follows: TGTGCCAGCTCACCGTCCGAGGCCTCCGTTGGAGAGACCCAGTACTTC. Translated: CASSPSEASVGETQYF.

The gene calls are TRBV5-1 and TRBJ2-1; a weak D match, TRBD2 (6 bases). V shed 3 bases and J shed 7 bases, with 14 bases lying between them. The CDR3 contains 14 residues. Germline V gene sequence: CDR1 SGHRS, CDR2 YFSETQ. CDR3 DNA sequence: TGCGCCAGCAGCTATCCGGGACTTACTAATGAGCAGTTCTTC. Residues: CASSYPGLTNEQFF.

This clone has a single count. V and J are TRBV20-1 and TRBJ1-1, with a tentative D call TRBD1 (5 bases). With 3 bases removed from V and 5 bases from J, the gap between germline ends came to 16 bases. Germline CDR1 and CDR2: DFQATT and SNEGSKA (reference sequence). The CDR3 has 14 residues. This CDR3 reads CSASAWQGWTEAFF. The CDR3 nucleotides are TGCAGTGCTAGTGCGTGGCAGGGTTGGACTGAAGCTTTCTTT.

The J gene is TRBJ1-6, the V gene TRBV11-2; D ambiguous. This CDR3 has 13 residues. V was clipped by 5 bases and J by 10 bases, with 12 bases between them. Germline values: CDR1 SGHAT, CDR2 FQNNGV. CDR3 residues: CASSKGGYSPLHF. The CDR3 DNA follows: TGTGCCAGCAGCAAGGGAGGATACTCACCCCTCCACTTT.

The gene calls are TRBV5-1 and TRBJ1-1; D is possibly TRBD1 (5 bases). From germline, CDR1 is SGHRS and CDR2 YFSETQ. V shed 5 bases and J shed 0 bases, with 14 bases lying between them. The CDR3 is 15 residues long. The CDR3 protein is CASRESQGMNTEAFF. CDR3 coding DNA: TGCGCCAGCAGAGAGAGTCAGGGAATGAACACTGAAGCTTTCTTT. Full variable domain (missing parts from reference TRBV5-1 and TRBJ1-1): KAGVTQTPRYLIKTRGQQVTLSCSPISGHRSVSWYQQTPGQGLQFLFEYFSETQRNKGNFPGRFSGRQFSNSRSEMNVSTLELGDSALYLCASRESQGMNTEAFFGQGTRLTVV.

The J gene is TRBJ1-2, the V gene TRBV19; TRBD1 matches 12 bases. Germline trimming cut 5 bases from V and 0 bases from J; bases unmatched to any gene: 13. CDR1 LNHDA and CDR2 SQIVND come from the germline V gene (reference sequence). CDR3 length: 19 residues. The CDR3 nucleotides are TGTGCCAGTAGTGCATGGACCGGGACAGGGGGCATTTCTAACTATGGCTACACCTTC. This sequence encodes CASSAWTGTGGISNYGYTF.

This clone was detected only once. In DNA form, the CDR3 reads TGTGCCAGCAGTGAAGGGGGCAGCCTCTATGGCTACACCTTC. Its translation: CASSEGGSLYGYTF. The gene calls are TRBV6-1 and TRBJ1-2; possibly TRBD1 for D (5 bases). This CDR3 is 14 amino acids long. V lost 1 base to trimming and J lost 4 bases, with 10 bases between them. Per the germline V gene, CDR1 is MNHNS and CDR2 is SASEGT.

The V call is TRBV19, the J call TRBJ2-2; 15 bases fit TRBD2. J gave up 0 bases and V 4 bases, and 3 bases lay outside the gene matches. The CDR3 covers 18 residues. Germline CDR1 is LNHDA and CDR2 is SQIVND (reference sequence). The CDR3 is CASSRGLAGGANTGELFF. DNA for the CDR3: TGTGCCAGTAGTAGAGGACTAGCGGGAGGGGCGAACACCGGGGAGCTGTTTTTT.